This paragraph covers one TCR beta chain sequence. Its antigen is unidentified. Template switching incorporated UMIs with a 6-nucleotide sample barcode. TCRdb reprocessed the 5' RACE reads and keeps a single row for each CDR3 protein, giving no DNA. The repertoire table contains about 160,000 distinct CDR3 sequences. The source of the sample is a study of monozygotic twins with inflammatory bowel disease. Germline assignment: CDR1 SGHRS and CDR2 YFSETQ. The CDR3 consists of 17 residues. Whole-study findings and limits: Ultimately, a single strong signal or clonotype associated with IBD was not supported.

The sequenced sample was blood. This TCR was sampled from a human donor with ulcerative colitis or Crohn's disease, or a healthy co-twin of an affected twin (not recorded which). This sequence joins TRBV5-1 and TRBJ2-3. CDR3 region: CASSMAFGVTSTDTQYF.